This T cell receptor beta chain was observed in a study of cytomegalovirus exposure and HLA in healthy donors. The CDR3 runs 16 residues. The germline CDR1 and CDR2 sequences are LGHNT and FRNRAP. The ends lost 0 bases at V and 6 bases at J; junction bases unmatched: 8. 13 Jbeta primers and 60 Vbeta primers were used for the PCR. Sequencing used immunoSEQ multiplex PCR; TCRdb keeps in-frame clones, though not all of them. Of 100,000 to 150,000 clones listed, about 81% are singletons. Specimen: PBMCs. This TCR came from a woman aged 25 to 39 in good health and CMV-seronegative. The chain joins TRBV12-5 to TRBJ2-3; 8 bases are a match to TRBD2. This CDR3 is CASGLVLGLEFDTQYF. Written as DNA, the CDR3 is TGTGCTAGTGGTTTGGTACTGGGACTAGAATTTGATACGCAGTATTTT.